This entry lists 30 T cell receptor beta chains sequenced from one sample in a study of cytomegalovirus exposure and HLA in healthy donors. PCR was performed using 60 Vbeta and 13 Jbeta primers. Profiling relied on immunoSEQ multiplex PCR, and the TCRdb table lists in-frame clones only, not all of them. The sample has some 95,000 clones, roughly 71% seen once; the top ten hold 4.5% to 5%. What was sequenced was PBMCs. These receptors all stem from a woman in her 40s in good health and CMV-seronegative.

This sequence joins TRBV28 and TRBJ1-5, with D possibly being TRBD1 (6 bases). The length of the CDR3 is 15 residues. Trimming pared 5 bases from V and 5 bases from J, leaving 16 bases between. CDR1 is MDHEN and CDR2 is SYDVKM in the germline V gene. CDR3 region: CASSLGGRGYQPQHF. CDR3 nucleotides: TGTGCCAGCAGTCTGGGGGGGCGGGGGTATCAGCCCCAGCATTTT.

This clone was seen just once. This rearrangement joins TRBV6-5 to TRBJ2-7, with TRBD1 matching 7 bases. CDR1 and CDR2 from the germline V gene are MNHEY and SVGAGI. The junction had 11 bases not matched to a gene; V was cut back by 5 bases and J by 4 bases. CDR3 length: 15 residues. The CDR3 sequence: CASSTGDPAFYEQYF. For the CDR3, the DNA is TGTGCCAGCAGTACAGGGGACCCTGCTTTTTACGAGCAGTACTTC.

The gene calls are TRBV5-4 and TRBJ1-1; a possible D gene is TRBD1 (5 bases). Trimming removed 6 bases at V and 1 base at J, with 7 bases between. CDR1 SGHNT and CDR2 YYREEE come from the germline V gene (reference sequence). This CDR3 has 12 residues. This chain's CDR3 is CASNGGNTEAFF. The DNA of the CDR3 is TGTGCCAGCAACGGGGGGAACACTGAAGCTTTCTTT.

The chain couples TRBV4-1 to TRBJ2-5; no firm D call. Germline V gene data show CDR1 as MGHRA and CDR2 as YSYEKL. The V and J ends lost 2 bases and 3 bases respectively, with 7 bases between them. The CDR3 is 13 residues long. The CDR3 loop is CASSQNLEETQYF. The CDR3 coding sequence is TGCGCCAGCAGCCAAAATCTAGAAGAGACCCAGTACTTC.

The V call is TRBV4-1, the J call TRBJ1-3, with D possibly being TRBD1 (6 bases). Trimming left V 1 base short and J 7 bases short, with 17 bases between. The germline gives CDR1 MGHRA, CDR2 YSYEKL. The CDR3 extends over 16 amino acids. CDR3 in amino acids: CASSQVGAPVGNTIYF. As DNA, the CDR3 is TGCGCCAGCAGCCAAGTGGGGGCCCCCGTTGGGAACACCATATATTTT.

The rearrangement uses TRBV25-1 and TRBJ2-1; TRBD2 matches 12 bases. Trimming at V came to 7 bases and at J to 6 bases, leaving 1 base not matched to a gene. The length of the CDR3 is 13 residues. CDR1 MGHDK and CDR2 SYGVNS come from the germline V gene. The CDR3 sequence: CASMGLAGNEQFF. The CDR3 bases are TGTGCCAGCATGGGACTAGCGGGCAATGAGCAGTTCTTC.

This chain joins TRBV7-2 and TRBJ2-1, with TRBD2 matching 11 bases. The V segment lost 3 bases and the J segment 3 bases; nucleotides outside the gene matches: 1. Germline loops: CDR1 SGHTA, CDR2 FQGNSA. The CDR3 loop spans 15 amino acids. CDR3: CASSLGLADYNEQFF. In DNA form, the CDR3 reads TGTGCCAGCAGCTTGGGACTAGCGGACTACAATGAGCAGTTCTTC.

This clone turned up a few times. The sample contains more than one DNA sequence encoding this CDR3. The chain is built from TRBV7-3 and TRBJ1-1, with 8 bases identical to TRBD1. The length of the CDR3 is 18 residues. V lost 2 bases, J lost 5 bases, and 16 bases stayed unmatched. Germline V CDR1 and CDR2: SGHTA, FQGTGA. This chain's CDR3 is CASSLGTGTGLVGTEAFF. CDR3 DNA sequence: TGTGCCAGCAGCTTAGGAACCGGGACAGGCTTAGTAGGGACTGAAGCTTTCTTT.

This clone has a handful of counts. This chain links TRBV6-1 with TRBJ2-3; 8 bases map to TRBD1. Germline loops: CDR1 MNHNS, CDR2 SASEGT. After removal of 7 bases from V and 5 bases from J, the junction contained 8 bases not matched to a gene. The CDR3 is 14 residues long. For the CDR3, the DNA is TGTGCCAGCATTCGAGACAGGGGAAAAGATACGCAGTATTTT. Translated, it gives CASIRDRGKDTQYF.

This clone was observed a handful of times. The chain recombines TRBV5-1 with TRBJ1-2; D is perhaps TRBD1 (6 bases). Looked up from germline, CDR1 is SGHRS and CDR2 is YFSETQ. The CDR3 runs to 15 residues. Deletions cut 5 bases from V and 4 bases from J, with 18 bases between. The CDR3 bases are TGCGCCAGCAGTATCGGGCCAGGGGAGGGCTATGGCTACACCTTC. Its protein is CASSIGPGEGYGYTF. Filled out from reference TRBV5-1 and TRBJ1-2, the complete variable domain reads KAGVTQTPRYLIKTRGQQVTLSCSPISGHRSVSWYQQTPGQGLQFLFEYFSETQRNKGNFPGRFSGRQFSNSRSEMNVSTLELGDSALYLCASSIGPGEGYGYTFGSGTRLTVV.

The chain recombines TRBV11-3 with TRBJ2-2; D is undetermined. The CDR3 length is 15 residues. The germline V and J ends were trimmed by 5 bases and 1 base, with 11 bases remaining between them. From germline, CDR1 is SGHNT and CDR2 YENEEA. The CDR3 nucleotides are TGTGCCAGCAGCCTTGATTACAGGAACACCGGGGAGCTGTTTTTT. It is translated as CASSLDYRNTGELFF.

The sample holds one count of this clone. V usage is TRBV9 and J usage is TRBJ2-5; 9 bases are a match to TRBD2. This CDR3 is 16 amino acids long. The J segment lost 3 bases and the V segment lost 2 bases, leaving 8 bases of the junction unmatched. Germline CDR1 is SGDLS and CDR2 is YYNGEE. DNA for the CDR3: TGTGCCAGCAGCGTCACAGCGGGGGGCCGGGAAGAGACCCAGTACTTC. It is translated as CASSVTAGGREETQYF.

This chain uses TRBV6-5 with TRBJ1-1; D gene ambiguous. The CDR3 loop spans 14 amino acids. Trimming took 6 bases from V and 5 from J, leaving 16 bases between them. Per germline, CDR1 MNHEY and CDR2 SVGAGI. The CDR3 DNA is TGTGCCAGCAGCCCCAACGGGAGAAGGACTGAAGCTTTCTTT. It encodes CASSPNGRRTEAFF.

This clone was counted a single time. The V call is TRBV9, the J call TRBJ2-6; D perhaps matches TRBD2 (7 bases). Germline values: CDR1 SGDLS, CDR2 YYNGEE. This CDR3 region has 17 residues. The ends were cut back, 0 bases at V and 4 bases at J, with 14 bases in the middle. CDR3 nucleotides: TGTGCCAGCAGCGTAGGTGTGGGGGGGGCGGGGGCCAACGTCCTGACTTTC. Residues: CASSVGVGGAGANVLTF. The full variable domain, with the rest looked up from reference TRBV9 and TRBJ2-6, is DSGVTQTPKHLITATGQRVTLRCSPRSGDLSVYWYQQSLDQGLQFLIQYYNGEERAKGNILERFSAQQFPDLHSELNLSSLELGDSALYFCASSVGVGGAGANVLTFGAGSRLTVL.

CDR3 sequence reads: CASSLEPAGETQYF. CDR3 nucleotide sequence: TGTGCCAGCAGCTTGGAACCAGCGGGGGAGACCCAGTACTTC. V gene TRBV5-5 combines with J gene TRBJ2-5; 7 bases fit TRBD2. The junction had 4 bases not matched to a gene; V was cut back by 0 bases and J by 5 bases. This CDR3 comprises 14 residues. Germline CDR1 reads SGHKS; CDR2 reads YYEKEE (reference sequence).

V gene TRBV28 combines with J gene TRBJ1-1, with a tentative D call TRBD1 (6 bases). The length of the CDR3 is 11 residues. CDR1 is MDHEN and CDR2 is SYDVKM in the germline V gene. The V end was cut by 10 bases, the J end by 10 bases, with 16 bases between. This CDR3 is CATVEKGVAFF. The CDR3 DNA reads TGTGCCACCGTCGAGAAGGGGGTAGCTTTCTTT.

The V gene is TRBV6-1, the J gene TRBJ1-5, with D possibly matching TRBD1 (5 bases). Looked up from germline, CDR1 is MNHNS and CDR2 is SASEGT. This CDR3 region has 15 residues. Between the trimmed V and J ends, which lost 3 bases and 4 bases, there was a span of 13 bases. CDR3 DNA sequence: TGTGCCAGCAGTGAGGTGGGGCTCCTAAATCAGCCCCAGCATTTT. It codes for CASSEVGLLNQPQHF.

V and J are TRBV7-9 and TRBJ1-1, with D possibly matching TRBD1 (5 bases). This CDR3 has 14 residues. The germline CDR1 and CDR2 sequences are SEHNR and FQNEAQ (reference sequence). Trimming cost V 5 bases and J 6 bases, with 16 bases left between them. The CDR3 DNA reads TGTGCCAGCAGCCGCCAGACAGCGACTCCTGAAGCTTTCTTT. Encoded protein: CASSRQTATPEAFF.

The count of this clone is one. The CDR3 loop reads CARSIGTSGVNTDTQYF. The CDR3 DNA follows: TGTGCCAGAAGCATCGGGACTAGCGGGGTGAACACAGATACGCAGTATTTT. V usage is TRBV5-3 and J usage is TRBJ2-3; 13 bases line up with TRBD2. TRBV5-3 is annotated as an ORF whose role is uncertain. CDR3 length equals 17 residues. V shed 4 bases and J 2 bases; nucleotides not matched to a gene: 7.

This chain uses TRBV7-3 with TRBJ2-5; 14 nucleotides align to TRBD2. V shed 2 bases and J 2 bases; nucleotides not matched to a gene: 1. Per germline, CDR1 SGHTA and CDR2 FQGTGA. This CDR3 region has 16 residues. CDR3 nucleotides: TGTGCCAGCAGCTTAGGACTAGCGGGGGGTCAAGAGACCCAGTACTTC. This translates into CASSLGLAGGQETQYF. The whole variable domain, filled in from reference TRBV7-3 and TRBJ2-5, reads GAGVSQTPSNKVTEKGKYVELRCDPISGHTALYWYRQSLGQGPEFLIYFQGTGAADDSGLPNDRFFAVRPEGSVSTLKIQRTERGDSAVYLCASSLGLAGGQETQYFGPGTRLLVL.

The CDR3 DNA follows: TGTGCCAGCAGTGGGACAGGCCTTAATCAGCCCCAGCATTTT. Translating gives CASSGTGLNQPQHF. The chain has TRBV2 and TRBJ1-5; 7 bases agree with TRBD1. Germline CDR1 is SNHLY and CDR2 is FYNNEI. V dropped 4 bases and J dropped 4; count of bases not matched to a gene: 4. The CDR3 length is 14 residues.

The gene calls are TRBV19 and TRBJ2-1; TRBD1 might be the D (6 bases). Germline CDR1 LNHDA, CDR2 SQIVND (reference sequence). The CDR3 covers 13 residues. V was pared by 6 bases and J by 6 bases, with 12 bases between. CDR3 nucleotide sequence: TGTGCCAGTAGGACAGGTGCCACCAATGAGCAGTTCTTC. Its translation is CASRTGATNEQFF.

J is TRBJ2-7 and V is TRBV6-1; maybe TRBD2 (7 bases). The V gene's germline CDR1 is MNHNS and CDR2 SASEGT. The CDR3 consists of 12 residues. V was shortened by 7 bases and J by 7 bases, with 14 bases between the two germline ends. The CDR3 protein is CASTRGAGEQYF. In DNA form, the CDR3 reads TGTGCCAGCACACGGGGGGCGGGTGAGCAGTACTTC.

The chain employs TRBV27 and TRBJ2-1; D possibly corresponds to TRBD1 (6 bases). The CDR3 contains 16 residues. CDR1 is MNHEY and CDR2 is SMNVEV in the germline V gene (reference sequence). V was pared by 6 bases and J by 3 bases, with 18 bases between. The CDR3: CASRNGGANIYNEQFF. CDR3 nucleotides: TGTGCCAGCAGGAATGGGGGCGCCAACATCTACAATGAGCAGTTCTTC.

This CDR3 reads CASRRQGTQLNSPLHF. In DNA, the CDR3 is TGTGCCAGTAGGAGACAGGGGACTCAACTAAATTCACCCCTCCACTTT. The chain links TRBV19 to TRBJ1-6, with TRBD1 matching 8 bases. The CDR3 has 16 residues. Germline V lookup: CDR1 LNHDA, CDR2 SQIVND (reference sequence). V shed 6 bases and J 7 bases; nucleotides not matched to a gene: 11.

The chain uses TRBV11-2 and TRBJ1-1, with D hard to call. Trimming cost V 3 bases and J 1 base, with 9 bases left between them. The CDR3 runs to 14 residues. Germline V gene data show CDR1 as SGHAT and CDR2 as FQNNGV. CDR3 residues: CASSFSTKNTEAFF. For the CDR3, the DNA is TGTGCCAGCAGCTTTAGTACGAAGAACACTGAAGCTTTCTTT.

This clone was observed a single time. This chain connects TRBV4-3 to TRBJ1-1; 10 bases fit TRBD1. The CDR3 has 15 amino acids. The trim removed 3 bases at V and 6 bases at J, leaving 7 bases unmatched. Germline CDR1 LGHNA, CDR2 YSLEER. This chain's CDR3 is CASSHGTGTGAEAFF. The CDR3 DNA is TGCGCCAGCAGCCACGGAACCGGGACAGGGGCTGAAGCTTTCTTT.

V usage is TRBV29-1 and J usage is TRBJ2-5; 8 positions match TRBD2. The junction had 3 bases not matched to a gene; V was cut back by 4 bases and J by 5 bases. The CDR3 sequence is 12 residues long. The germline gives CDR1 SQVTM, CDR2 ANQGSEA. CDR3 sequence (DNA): TGCAGCGTTGGCGCTAGCGGGGAGACCCAGTACTTC. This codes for CSVGASGETQYF.

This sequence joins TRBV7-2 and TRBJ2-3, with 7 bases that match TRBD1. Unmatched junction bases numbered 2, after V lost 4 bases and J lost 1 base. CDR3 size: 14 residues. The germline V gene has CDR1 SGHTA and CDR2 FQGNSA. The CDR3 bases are TGTGCCAGCAGCTGGGGACAGCGCACAGATACGCAGTATTTT. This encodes CASSWGQRTDTQYF.

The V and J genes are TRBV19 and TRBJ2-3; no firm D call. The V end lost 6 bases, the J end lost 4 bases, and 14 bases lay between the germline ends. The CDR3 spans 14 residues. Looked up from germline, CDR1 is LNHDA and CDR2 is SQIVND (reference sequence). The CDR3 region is CASSPLTYADTQYF. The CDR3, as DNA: TGTGCCAGTAGCCCTCTAACGTACGCAGATACGCAGTATTTT.